The sample holds many counts of the clone carrying this TCR beta chain. The target antigen is unknown. As for time point: newly diagnosed GD, antithyroid drugs for less than 3 months. Making the TCR library involved RNA that had been extracted from PBMCs. Per American Thyroid Association guidelines, Graves' disease was diagnosed. CDR3 length equals 17 residues. The germline V and J ends were trimmed by 5 bases and 8 bases, with 24 bases remaining between them. CDR1 MDHEN and CDR2 SYDVKM come from the germline V gene. Arm-PCR of CDR3 regions with iRepertoire HTBI primers generated TCR beta libraries. In the authors' workflow: Detected in the samples were approximately 58 TRBV and about 15 TRBJ segments. TCRdb processed the multiplex PCR reads anew with MiXCR; each CDR3 protein has one entry. The V and J calls, along with clone size, are taken from TCRdb and not from the paper's own processing. Of a few hundred thousand distinct CDR3 sequences listed, around 20% are singletons.

The record originates from a study of regulatory T cells in long-lasting Graves disease. Findings and limits, study-wide: More public clonotypes were shared by persistent patients (about 3,000) than by new patients (about 970).

V gene TRBV28 combines with J gene TRBJ2-2; D perhaps matches TRBD2 (5 bases). This TCR derives from a female donor with Graves disease. This specimen consisted of peripheral blood mononuclear cells (PBMCs), obtained at new diagnosis, from a patient treated with antithyroid drugs. This CDR3 reads CASSARALQLVQGELFF. CDR3 DNA: TGTGCCAGCAGTGCCCGAGCCTTACAACTAGTGCAGGGGGAGCTGTTTTTT.